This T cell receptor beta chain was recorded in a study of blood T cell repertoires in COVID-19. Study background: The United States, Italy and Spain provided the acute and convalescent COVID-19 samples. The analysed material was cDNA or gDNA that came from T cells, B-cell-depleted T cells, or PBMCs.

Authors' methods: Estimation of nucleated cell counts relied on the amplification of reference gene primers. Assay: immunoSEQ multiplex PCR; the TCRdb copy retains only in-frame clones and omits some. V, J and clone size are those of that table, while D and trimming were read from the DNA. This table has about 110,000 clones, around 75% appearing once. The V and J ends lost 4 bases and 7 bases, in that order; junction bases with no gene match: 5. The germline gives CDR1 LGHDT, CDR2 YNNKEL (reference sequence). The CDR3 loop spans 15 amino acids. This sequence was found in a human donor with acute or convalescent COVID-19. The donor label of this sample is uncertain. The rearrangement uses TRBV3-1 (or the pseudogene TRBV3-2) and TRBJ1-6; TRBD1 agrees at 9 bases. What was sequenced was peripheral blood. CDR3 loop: CASSPPGQGNSPLHF. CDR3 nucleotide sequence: TGTGCCAGCAGCCCTCCGGGACAGGGAAATTCACCCCTCCACTTT.